This T cell receptor (beta chain) was recorded in a study of beta chain features in type 1 diabetes. Looking at the study overall: Cell yields, age and gender were similar between patients and healthy donors.

Whole-study results and caveats: The question of HLA type influencing TCRB rearrangement was one that remained unresolved here.

Notes on this clone: Its antigen is not known.

The V gene's germline CDR1 is SNHLY and CDR2 FYNNEI. V gave up 9 bases and J gave up 0 bases, with 21 bases separating them. CDR3 length: 18 residues. Expressed TCRB transcripts were sequenced because the entire RNA isolate underwent reverse transcription. The table came from immunoSEQ multiplex PCR; TCRdb's copy has only in-frame clones and leaves some out. The repertoire holds over 700,000 clones, with roughly 16% as singletons. V usage is TRBV2 and J usage is TRBJ2-6; either TRBD1 or TRBD2 may fit D (5 bases each). The clonotype originates from a woman between 18 and 29 years old in good health. The sample comprised naive CD4+ T cells from blood. The CDR3 spells CARGDPGYVDSGANVLTF. Here the CDR3 DNA reads TGTGCCAGAGGGGATCCGGGATATGTTGACTCTGGGGCCAACGTCCTGACTTTC.